Listed below are T cell receptor beta chains from one sample, sequenced in a study of T cell changes during pregnancy in multiple sclerosis. The data were produced by immunoSEQ multiplex PCR, yet TCRdb's version contains in-frame clones alone and is incomplete. The sample comprises just under 50,000 clones, approximately 90% of which are singletons, and about 10% rests with the top ten. Sequenced here: CD8+ T cells from peripheral blood mononuclear cells, sampled after pregnancy. The receptors stem from a female donor with multiple sclerosis, enrolled in a pregnancy study. Each CDR3 is given with its conserved first and last residue. The D gene is left open where the match is weak. Rows give clone size only sometimes, using once, few, many, or a class for an expanded clone.

J	D	V	length	size	DNA	CDR3
TRBJ2-5	TRBD2	TRBV6-5	15	.	TGTGCCAGCAGTATGGGAAGCGGGACCCAAGAGACCCAGTACTTC	CASSMGSGTQETQYF
TRBJ1-5	TRBD1	TRBV27	16	.	TGTGCCAGCAGTTCCAGGGGGTACGGGGACAATCAGCCCCAGCATTTT	CASSSRGYGDNQPQHF
TRBJ1-5	.	TRBV27	14	.	TGTGCCAGCAGCCTGAGCGGGAGAGGTCAGCCCCAGCATTTT	CASSLSGRGQPQHF
TRBJ2-7	.	TRBV6-4	13	few	TGTGCCAGCAGTCGCGAGACTGGCTACGAGCAGTACTTC	CASSRETGYEQYF
TRBJ1-2	.	TRBV29-1	8	.	.	CSVGPGSF
TRBJ2-1	TRBD2	TRBV9	16	.	TGTGCCAGCAGCCCGGGGGTAGCGGGGGCCTACAATGAGCAGTTCTTC	CASSPGVAGAYNEQFF
TRBJ1-2	TRBD1	TRBV7-9	14	.	TGTGCCAGCAGCACAGAGACAGGGGCCTATGGCTACACCTTC	CASSTETGAYGYTF
TRBJ1-2	TRBD1	TRBV6-4	15	.	TGTGCCAGCAGTGACACGGGACAGGGACTGTCTGGCTACACCTTC	CASSDTGQGLSGYTF
TRBJ1-2	TRBD1	TRBV5-1	17	.	TGCGCCAGCAGCTTGGGGGACAGGGCGTTCGGGGCCTATGGCTACACCTTC	CASSLGDRAFGAYGYTF
TRBJ2-1	TRBD2	TRBV6-4	14	.	TGTGCCAGCAGTCCGGGACTAGCGGGGGTCGAGCAGTTCTTC	CASSPGLAGVEQFF
TRBJ1-2	TRBD1	TRBV5-1	16	.	TGCGCCAGCAGCTTTGGGATCGGGACAGGGAACTATGGCTACACCTTC	CASSFGIGTGNYGYTF
TRBJ2-7	.	TRBV10-2	14	.	TGCGCCAGCAGTGAGGCGGCGCTAACTTACGAGCAGTACTTC	CASSEAALTYEQYF
TRBJ2-3	.	TRBV9	15	.	TGTGCCAGCAGCGTAGGGTGGGGGCCGAGTGATACGCAGTATTTT	CASSVGWGPSDTQYF
TRBJ2-3	TRBD1	TRBV6-1	16	few	TGTGCCAGCAGTGACCGGACAGGGGGATTTACAGATACGCAGTATTTT	CASSDRTGGFTDTQYF
TRBJ1-5	.	TRBV6-6	16	.	TGTGCCAGCACCGGAAGCCGGTTACAGGAGAATCAGCCCCAGCATTTT	CASTGSRLQENQPQHF
TRBJ1-5	TRBD1	TRBV2	16	.	TGTGCCAGCAGTGTAAAGGGGGACAGGGGCAATCAGCCCCAGCATTTT	CASSVKGDRGNQPQHF
TRBJ2-7	TRBD1	TRBV11-2	15	.	TGTGCCAGCAGCCTCGCTCGGGACAGTTTGAGCGAGCAGTACTTC	CASSLARDSLSEQYF
TRBJ2-5	.	TRBV18	16	.	TGTGCCAGCTCACCACTTGGGGGCAGGGAGAGAGAGACCCAGTACTTC	CASSPLGGRERETQYF
TRBJ2-3	.	TRBV11-2	15	.	TGTGCCAGCAGCTTAGTTACTGTCCCCACAGATACGCAGTATTTT	CASSLVTVPTDTQYF
TRBJ2-1	.	TRBV27	14	once	TGTGCCAGCAGTACGTCAGGGTGGTCCAATGAGCAGTTCTTC	CASSTSGWSNEQFF
TRBJ2-6	.	TRBV19	16	.	TGTGCCAGTAGAACCAAACAGGATCCCGGGGCCAACGTCCTGACTTTC	CASRTKQDPGANVLTF
TRBJ2-1	.	TRBV9	15	.	TGTGCCAGCAGCCCCGGACAGCGGACATACAATGAGCAGTTCTTC	CASSPGQRTYNEQFF
TRBJ2-7	.	TRBV19	14	.	TGTGCCAGTAGCCGGCAGGGGACCCACTACGAGCAGTACTTC	CASSRQGTHYEQYF
TRBJ1-4	TRBD1	TRBV27	17	.	TGTGCCAGCAGTTGGGGGGACAGGGGCGTAGTTAATGAAAAACTGTTTTTT	CASSWGDRGVVNEKLFF
TRBJ1-2	.	TRBV7-3	13	.	TGTGCCAGCAGCGAGACAGGCGGCGGGGGCTACACCTTC	CASSETGGGGYTF
TRBJ2-3	TRBD2	TRBV30	15	.	TGTGCTATAAAGAAGCGGGGGGGTCGCACAGATACGCAGTATTTT	CAIKKRGGRTDTQYF
TRBJ2-1	.	TRBV14	14	.	TGTGCCAGCAGCCAAGGTCGGGGGTGGAGTGAGCAGTTCTTC	CASSQGRGWSEQFF
TRBJ2-3	TRBD1	TRBV4-2	17	once	TGTGCCAGCAGCCAAGCCCAGGACAGGGGGAACGGAGATACGCAGTATTTT	CASSQAQDRGNGDTQYF
TRBJ1-3	.	TRBV4-2	15	.	TGTGCCAGCAGCCATGAAACAGCACCTGGAAACACCATATATTTT	CASSHETAPGNTIYF
TRBJ2-7	.	TRBV14	15	.	TGTGCCAGCAGCCAAGATGGTACCAGCTCCTACGAGCAGTACTTC	CASSQDGTSSYEQYF
TRBJ1-1	TRBD1	TRBV10-3	15	.	TGTGCCATCAGTGGCGGGGACAGGGGAGGCACTGAAGCTTTCTTT	CAISGGDRGGTEAFF
TRBJ1-2	.	TRBV6-1	15	.	TGTGCCAGCAGTGAAGTTGCGGGTAATTCCTATGGCTACACCTTC	CASSEVAGNSYGYTF
TRBJ2-3	.	TRBV7-9	13	.	TGTGCCAGCAGCGGAGGGGGCACAGATACGCAGTATTTT	CASSGGGTDTQYF
TRBJ1-2	.	TRBV29-1	11	.	TGCAGCGTTGAAGAAGGGGAAGGACACACCTTC	CSVEEGEGHTF
TRBJ2-5	TRBD2	TRBV5-5	14	.	TGTGCCAGCAGCTTCTTTACTAGCGGGGGGTCCCAGTACTTC	CASSFFTSGGSQYF